This passage covers 17 T cell receptor beta chains from one sample sequenced in a study of blood T cell repertoires in COVID-19. Sequencing was performed with immunoSEQ multiplex PCR; in TCRdb, only in-frame clones are kept and a portion is missing. This sample has about 360,000 clones, with around 86% found just once. Specimen: peripheral blood. All receptors come from a human donor in a cohort sampled during active COVID-19.

The chain combines TRBV7-8 with TRBJ1-5; 10 nucleotides match TRBD1. The CDR3 sequence is 16 residues long. From germline, CDR1 is SGHVS and CDR2 FQNEAQ. V dropped 5 bases and J dropped 2; count of bases not matched to a gene: 6. CDR3 in amino acids: CASSAWDRGGNQPQHF. As DNA, the CDR3 is TGTGCCAGCAGCGCCTGGGACAGGGGTGGCAATCAGCCCCAGCATTTT.

The rearrangement links TRBV5-1 to TRBJ2-7; 7 bases match TRBD1. V gave up 4 bases and J gave up 0 bases; unmatched junction bases: 7. This CDR3 spans 15 amino acids. Germline loops: CDR1 SGHRS, CDR2 YFSETQ. The CDR3 is CASSEGTASSYEQYF. CDR3 nucleotides: TGCGCCAGCAGCGAAGGGACAGCGAGCTCCTACGAGCAGTACTTC.

Only one count was recorded for this clone. J is TRBJ2-7 and V is TRBV5-6; no reliable D call. The V end was cut by 0 bases, the J end by 3 bases, with 10 bases between. This CDR3 region has 14 residues. Germline CDR1 and CDR2: SGHDT and YYEEEE. CDR3 sequence (DNA): TGTGCCAGCAGCTTGGGGCAGAACGACTACGAGCAGTACTTC. Its protein product is CASSLGQNDYEQYF.

CDR3 amino acids: CASSPRQTSYEQYF. CDR3 DNA sequence: TGTGCCAGCTCACCACGACAGACCTCCTACGAGCAGTACTTC. The chain uses TRBV18 and TRBJ2-7, with a tentative D call TRBD1 (5 bases). This CDR3 comprises 14 residues. Looked up from germline, CDR1 is KGHSH and CDR2 is LQKENI. With 1 base removed from V and 0 bases from J, the gap between germline ends came to 7 bases.

The chain uses TRBV15 and TRBJ2-7; D possibly corresponds to TRBD2 (5 bases). V lost 0 bases and J lost 4, with 25 bases in between. The CDR3 covers 19 residues. Germline V gene sequence: CDR1 LNHNV, CDR2 YYDKDF (reference sequence). CDR3 region: CATSRDPTVSGGPVYEQYF. CDR3 nucleotides: TGTGCCACCAGCAGAGACCCTACGGTTTCGGGCGGGCCTGTTTACGAGCAGTACTTC.

The V call is TRBV15, the J call TRBJ2-1; 13 bases map to TRBD2. CDR3 length: 20 amino acids. Germline CDR1 and CDR2: LNHNV and YYDKDF (reference sequence). Losses at the gene ends were 2 bases for V and 0 bases for J; bases not matched to a gene: 10. The CDR3 bases are TGTGCCACCAGCAGACCCCTAGGACTAGCGGGGGTGAGCTCCTACAATGAGCAGTTCTTC. Translating gives CATSRPLGLAGVSSYNEQFF. Filled out from reference TRBV15 and TRBJ2-1, the complete variable domain reads DAMVIQNPRYQVTQFGKPVTLSCSQTLNHNVMYWYQQKSSQAPKLLFHYYDKDFNNEADTPDNFQSRRPNTSFCFLDIRSPGLGDTAMYLCATSRPLGLAGVSSYNEQFFGPGTRLTVL.

The rearrangement links TRBV9 to TRBJ2-7; 9 bases are a match to TRBD1. Germline-derived CDR1 and CDR2 are SGDLS and YYNGEE. The CDR3 consists of 15 residues. Trimming took 3 bases from V and 4 from J; bases not matched to a gene: 8. CDR3 loop: CASSAGPGQGYEQYF. For the CDR3, the DNA is TGTGCCAGCAGCGCGGGCCCGGGACAGGGTTACGAGCAGTACTTC.

The V and J genes are TRBV6-5 and TRBJ1-1; 7 nucleotides line up with TRBD1. The V gene's germline CDR1 is MNHEY and CDR2 SVGAGI. The junction had 4 bases not matched to a gene; V was cut back by 4 bases and J by 2 bases. The CDR3 loop spans 14 amino acids. CDR3 residues: CASSLQGLNTEAFF. CDR3 coding DNA: TGTGCCAGCAGTTTACAGGGGCTAAACACTGAAGCTTTCTTT.

The genes are TRBV6-1 and TRBJ1-4, with TRBD1 matching 12 bases. The length of the CDR3 is 16 residues. Germline values: CDR1 MNHNS, CDR2 SASEGT. V shed 3 bases and J 5 bases; nucleotides not matched to a gene: 4. The CDR3 coding sequence is TGTGCCAGCAGTGAGGCCGGGACAGGGGGCAATGAAAAACTGTTTTTT. Translated, it gives CASSEAGTGGNEKLFF.

The gene calls are TRBV28 and TRBJ1-2, with 12 nucleotides matching TRBD1. Germline V gene sequence: CDR1 MDHEN, CDR2 SYDVKM. Losses at the gene ends were 5 bases for V and 13 bases for J; bases not matched to a gene: 8. The CDR3 extends over 13 amino acids. The CDR3 loop reads CASSPGTGGRCTF. The CDR3 coding sequence is TGTGCCAGCAGTCCCGGGACAGGGGGCCGTTGCACCTTC.

The chain joins TRBV10-3 to TRBJ2-7, with 10 bases identical to TRBD2. The CDR3 loop spans 17 amino acids. Germline trimming cut 2 bases from V and 0 bases from J; bases unmatched to any gene: 7. Germline V CDR1 and CDR2: ENHRY, SYGVKD. CDR3 coding DNA: TGTGCCATCAGTGAGGAGGTAGCGGGAGGCAGCTCCTACGAGCAGTACTTC. Protein sequence: CAISEEVAGGSSYEQYF.

In DNA, the CDR3 is TGTGCCAGCAGCGTAGGTCCGGACTCCCCCTACGAGCAGTACTTC. Protein sequence: CASSVGPDSPYEQYF. J is TRBJ2-7 and V is TRBV9, with D perhaps TRBD2 (5 bases). Germline CDR1 SGDLS, CDR2 YYNGEE. The CDR3 covers 15 residues. The ends were cut back, 0 bases at V and 2 bases at J, with 12 bases in the middle. Full variable domain (missing parts from reference TRBV9 and TRBJ2-7): DSGVTQTPKHLITATGQRVTLRCSPRSGDLSVYWYQQSLDQGLQFLIQYYNGEERAKGNILERFSAQQFPDLHSELNLSSLELGDSALYFCASSVGPDSPYEQYFGPGTRLTVT.

The chain carries TRBV3-1 (or the pseudogene TRBV3-2) and TRBJ2-1; 7 bases line up with TRBD2. This CDR3 has 17 amino acids. The V gene end was trimmed by 4 bases and the J gene end by 3 bases; junction bases not matched to a gene: 12. Germline V gene lookup returns CDR1 LGHDT and CDR2 YNNKEL (reference sequence). In nucleotides, the CDR3 is TGTGCCAGCAGCCCCAGATTTCGGCGGGAGATCTACAATGAGCAGTTCTTC. Amino acid sequence: CASSPRFRREIYNEQFF.

The chain couples TRBV9 to TRBJ2-2; weak D call: TRBD2 (6 bases). V lost 2 bases and J 1 base, leaving 9 bases between the germline ends. In germline, CDR1 is SGDLS, CDR2 YYNGEE. There are 15 residues in the CDR3. CDR3 bases: TGTGCCAGCAGCGTGGAGGGCTGGAACACCGGGGAGCTGTTTTTT. Residues: CASSVEGWNTGELFF.

J is TRBJ2-7 and V is TRBV7-8; TRBD1 aligns across 8 bases. The ends lost 5 bases at V and 3 bases at J; junction bases unmatched: 6. CDR3 length: 14 residues. Looked up from germline, CDR1 is SGHVS and CDR2 is FQNEAQ. This chain's CDR3 is CASSIIGQGYEQYF. The CDR3 DNA sequence: TGTGCCAGCAGCATCATAGGACAGGGCTACGAGCAGTACTTC.

Points on this clone: Other DNA sequences in the same sample also yield this CDR3. The rearrangement joins TRBV5-1 to TRBJ2-7; 11 nucleotides line up with TRBD1. Germline V gives CDR1 SGHRS, CDR2 YFSETQ. J gave up 2 bases and V 3 bases, and 1 base lay outside the gene matches. This CDR3 spans 14 amino acids. CDR3 in amino acids: CASSSGQGAYEQYF. CDR3 coding DNA: TGCGCCAGCAGCTCGGGACAGGGGGCCTACGAGCAGTACTTC.

The chain employs TRBV5-1 and TRBJ2-4; D is possibly TRBD1 (6 bases). The CDR3 covers 16 residues. Germline assignment: CDR1 SGHRS and CDR2 YFSETQ. Trimming pared 7 bases from V and 10 bases from J, leaving 27 bases between. CDR3 region: CASFRAPPATGSIQYF. Here the CDR3 DNA reads TGCGCCAGCTTTAGGGCACCCCCGGCGACAGGATCTATTCAGTACTTC.